The clone carrying this T cell receptor (beta chain) was observed many times. The antigen is not known. TCRdb fed the 5' RACE reads into MiXCR, producing one record per CDR3 protein. The table lists 1.5 million to 2 million distinct CDR3 sequences, about 32% of them singletons, with approximately 0.25% in the top ten. V shed 1 base and J shed 0 bases, with 7 bases lying between them. The CDR3 runs to 15 residues. CDR1 and CDR2 (germline): MNHEY, SVGEGT. This record comes from a study of identical twins. Whole-study results and caveats: Conclusions came from cross-sectional statistical analysis, not from following the same donors. Models underestimated how often monozygotic twins shared out-of-frame TCR alpha.

This clonotype was obtained from a newborn girl in good health. The rearrangement links TRBV6-2 or TRBV6-3 to TRBJ2-4; no definite D call. Sequenced input: cord blood. CDR3 bases: TGTGCCAGCAGTTACTTCGAGGTAGCCAAAAACATTCAGTACTTC. It specifies CASSYFEVAKNIQYF.